The present entry profiles one T cell receptor (beta chain) with its context. Per the study methods: Reference gene primer amplification in the assay estimated nucleated cell counts. Assay: immunoSEQ multiplex PCR; the TCRdb copy retains only in-frame clones and omits some. V, J and clone size are those of that table, while D and trimming were read from the DNA. In the table there are under 150,000 clones, approximately 79% of which are singletons. Looked up from germline, CDR1 is WNHNN and CDR2 is SYGVQD (reference sequence). V gave up 7 bases and J gave up 3 bases; unmatched junction bases: 3. CDR3 length equals 13 residues. The data were taken from a study of blood T cell repertoires in COVID-19. Whole-study context: From T cells, B-cell-depleted T cells, or PBMCs came the material, which was cDNA or gDNA.

The TCR originated in a man aged 50-59 years with active or convalescent COVID-19. J is TRBJ1-1 and V is TRBV10-1, with 9 bases aligning to TRBD1. Sequenced: peripheral blood. The CDR3 protein is CASNRGPDTEAFF. CDR3 coding DNA: TGCGCCAGCAACAGGGGGCCTGACACTGAAGCTTTCTTT.